This TCR beta chain came from a study of blood T cell repertoires in COVID-19 (dated by TCRdb to 2018 to 2020). Study-wide context: The collaborator samples originated in the United States, Italy and Spain and spanned the acute and convalescent phases of COVID-19. The prospective study material was composed of cDNA or gDNA derived from T cells, B-cell-depleted T cells, or PBMCs. Samples were obtained from the ongoing ImmuneRACE study (first 160 participants) and from 1,254 subjects provided by 6 global collaborators. A freely available public database, intended as a resource for researchers studying the immune response to SARS-CoV-2, is where the repertoires were released. The sample metadata nearly always contained a de-identified subject ID, COVID-19 status, age in years and sex. The dataset comprised deeply sampled blood TCRbeta repertoires from subjects exposed to, actively infected with, or recovered from COVID-19. Where HLA class I and class II types were available, the types were taken from metadata supplied by the sample provider, not from assay-based typing. Broader findings and caveats from the paper: How much clinical and demographic metadata was included differed by source and by participant, and the metadata was provided uncurated.

TCRbeta CDR3 regions were amplified from genomic DNA using the immunoSEQ Assay, a bias-controlled multiplex PCR. Regarding the original processing steps: The number of nucleated cells in each sample was estimated from the amplification of reference gene primers within the assay. To quantify the absolute abundance of each unique TCRbeta CDR3 rearrangement, sequence reads were collapsed and filtered. For each sample, productive Simpson clonality was calculated as the square root of Simpson's diversity index across productive rearrangements. TCRdb took this table from immuneACCESS and kept in-frame rearrangements with V and J called. Such tables lack part of the clones; where checked against another copy, unresolved V genes explain under half of the gap, and the rest is unexplained. That table furnishes V, J and clone size, whereas the DNA furnished D and trimming. The sample profile shows about 270,000 clones; 70% to 90% of them were found once. The biggest ten clones account for 4.1% of the sample.

For this clone: The antigen it binds to is not known. Nothing much larger sits one base from this clone, and base qualities are not available.

Participants in the prospective study were aged roughly 18 to 100 years, lived in under 30 United States geographic areas, and enrolled through a virtual design. In the prospective study, cohorts were assigned on the basis of participant-reported clinical history obtained from a screening survey and a study questionnaire. Mobile phlebotomists in the prospective study collected whole blood, serum and a nasopharyngeal or oropharyngeal swab from every participant. Over an approximately two-month period, participants in the prospective study had the option of providing additional blood draws and questionnaires. Before DNA extraction, prospective study blood samples were shipped either frozen or at room temperature. Source material: PBMCs or T cells enriched from blood (not recorded which). The receptor was derived from a woman aged 30 to 39 with acute COVID-19.

CDR3 protein: CATSATPRGGRAISGELFF. The DNA sequence follows: TGTGCCACCAGCGCCACCCCCAGAGGGGGGAGGGCCATTTCCGGGGAGCTGTTTTTT. The chain is encoded by TRBV15 joined to TRBJ2-2; TRBD2 could be the D gene, as 7 bases match. The CDR3 goes from the cysteine to the phenylalanine over 19 residues. Only CDR3 DNA is held: 57 bases, read in frame from base 1. CDR1 is given as LNHNV and CDR2 as YYDKDF, both from the germline V gene (reference sequence). V drops 5 bases and J drops 6 bases, leaving 28 bases in between.